The rows below give T cell receptor beta chains drawn from one sample of a study of blood T cell repertoires in COVID-19. Measured with immunoSEQ multiplex PCR; TCRdb has only the in-frame clones, and not every one. Here the sample spans over 10,000 clones, around 90% being singletons. The sequenced material came from peripheral blood. All receptors come from a human donor in a cohort sampled during active COVID-19. The CDR3 runs from the conserved cysteine through the conserved F or W.

J gene	V gene	CDR3 protein
TRBJ2-7	TRBV5-4	CASMPGTGDEQYF
TRBJ2-3	TRBV9	CASSVGAGITDTQYF
TRBJ2-2	TRBV19	CASTTREGPGELFF
TRBJ1-6	TRBV6-5	CASSYGTWSMWSPLHF
TRBJ1-2	TRBV2	CASTPNTGASWGYTF
TRBJ2-5	TRBV18	CASSPRTLAQETQYF
TRBJ2-1	TRBV24-1	CATRGTSGSDEQFF
TRBJ2-1	TRBV7-9	CASSGTSGRAYEQFF
TRBJ2-2	TRBV6-5	CASSYSGQYGTGELFF
TRBJ2-4	TRBV3-1/TRBV3-2	CASSQGRDSYAKNIQYF
TRBJ2-5	TRBV28	CASSPYRGGRHQETQYF
TRBJ2-5	TRBV7-2	CASSLARPEETQYF
TRBJ2-7	TRBV27	CASTTSGLASYEQYF
TRBJ2-5	TRBV28	CAAQLAGGETQYF
TRBJ1-1	TRBV12-3/TRBV12-4	CASSPTAAAEAFF
TRBJ2-3	TRBV9	CASSVRKQLAGVDTQYF
TRBJ1-1	TRBV5-8	CASSPYQGTFTEAFF
TRBJ1-1	TRBV6-5	CASRGQASLAFF
TRBJ2-7	TRBV6-2/TRBV6-3	CASSYSGDYYEQYF
TRBJ2-7	TRBV7-2	CASSRSGGDEQYF
TRBJ1-4	TRBV30	CAWSVQGAQVFQDEKLFF
TRBJ2-7	TRBV6-5	CASSPRGPYEQYF
TRBJ1-2	TRBV28	CASRSQGSGDYGYTF
TRBJ2-2	TRBV5-1	CASRRQGDTGELFF
TRBJ2-1	TRBV9	CASSVYGLDSYNEQFF
TRBJ1-5	TRBV11-2	CASSQDTSNQPQHF
TRBJ2-1	TRBV6-1	CASSEAASGGYNEQFF
TRBJ2-7	TRBV5-4	CASSFGGTVSYEQYF
TRBJ2-1	TRBV28	CASSWGQLGNEQFF
TRBJ2-3	TRBV12-5	CASGLGTGGTQYF
TRBJ2-2	TRBV11-2	CASSPSWGGRNTGELFF
TRBJ1-2	TRBV10-3	CAISDMEGGPYGYTF